Below, 27 T cell receptor beta chains from the same sample are listed, as sequenced in a study of T cells after yellow fever vaccination (dated by TCRdb to the late 2010s). Per the publication, the treatment or condition label means: live attenuated yellow fever vaccine strain. Libraries were made using 5' RACE. Sequencer: Illumina NovaSeq 6000. TCRdb trimmed the raw reads at Q25, called clones with MiXCR and kept productive beta chains. Rows are unified per CDR3 protein, each entry keeping the most common DNA and genes. The sample yields about 220,000 distinct CDR3 sequences; 3% to 4% were counted once. 3.2% of the sample is held by the ten biggest clonotypes. This specimen was CD4+ T cells sorted from PBMCs, taken 10 days after the yellow fever booster vaccination. Receptors originate from a man younger than 30 who received the YFV17D yellow fever vaccine.

Note on this clonotype: A much more abundant neighbour one base away suggests this may be a read error. J is TRBJ2-1 and V is TRBV5-4; 8 bases align to TRBD2. In germline, CDR1 is SGHNT, CDR2 YYREEE (reference sequence). The CDR3 consists of 14 residues. The CDR3: CASRLEGLAGEQFF. The DNA for the CDR3 is TGTGCCAGCAGATTGGAGGGCCTAGCGGGTGAGCAGTTCTTC.

This sequence joins TRBV15 and TRBJ2-7; D uncertain. The CDR3 consists of 13 residues. Deletions cut 4 bases from V and 2 bases from J, with 9 bases between. In germline, CDR1 is LNHNV, CDR2 YYDKDF (reference sequence). The CDR3 coding sequence is TGTGCCACCAGCACGGGCTTGGCCTACGAGCAGTACGTC. Amino acids: CATSTGLAYEQYV.

This clonotype was recorded many times. V gene TRBV10-3 combines with J gene TRBJ1-3, with 9 positions matching TRBD1. Germline CDR1 is ENHRY and CDR2 is SYGVKD. Germline trimming cut 6 bases from V and 3 bases from J; bases unmatched to any gene: 3. CDR3 length: 14 amino acids. This CDR3 is CAISAGQGGNTIYF. CDR3 nucleotides: TGTGCCATCAGCGCGGGACAGGGTGGAAACACCATATATTTT.

There are many counts of this clonotype. This rearrangement joins TRBV5-1 to TRBJ1-2; no clear D gene. Looked up from germline, CDR1 is SGHRS and CDR2 is YFSETQ. The CDR3 runs to 12 residues. V gave up 7 bases and J gave up 0 bases, with 7 bases separating them. The CDR3 spells CASGTTNYGYTF. Here the CDR3 DNA reads TGCGCCAGCGGCACGACTAACTATGGCTACACCTTC.

This clonotype was found many times. The chain uses TRBV7-2 and TRBJ1-4, with a weak D call TRBD1 (5 bases). Trimming took 5 bases from V and 8 from J, leaving 18 bases between them. The CDR3 has 15 residues. Germline-derived CDR1 and CDR2 are SGHTA and FQGNSA. The DNA of the CDR3 is TGTGCCAGCAGCGCGCGACAGCATCTAGGGGAAAAACTGTTTTTT. Protein sequence: CASSARQHLGEKLFF.

This clonotype was recorded at least ten times. The chain links TRBV27 to TRBJ1-1; no clear D. The CDR3 has 13 residues. V was trimmed by 3 bases and J by 2 bases, leaving 7 bases between them. CDR1 is MNHEY and CDR2 is SMNVEV in the germline V gene (reference sequence). The CDR3 sequence: CASSLSRNTEAFF. CDR3 coding DNA: TGTGCCAGCAGTTTGAGTAGAAACACTGAAGCTTTCTTT.

There are many counts of this clonotype. This chain joins TRBV20-1 and TRBJ2-2; 7 bases fit TRBD1. The germline gives CDR1 DFQATT, CDR2 SNEGSKA (reference sequence). The CDR3 has 14 residues. J lost 2 bases, V lost 5 bases, and 5 bases had no gene match. CDR3 region: CSALGTANTGELFF. The DNA for the CDR3 is TGCAGTGCTCTCGGGACAGCAAACACCGGGGAGCTGTTTTTT.

The J gene is TRBJ1-5, the V gene TRBV5-1; D not certain. The CDR3 has 13 residues. Germline-derived CDR1 and CDR2 are SGHRS and YFSETQ. Trimming took 0 bases from V and 5 from J, leaving 6 bases between them. The CDR3 protein is CASSLDTDQPQHF. The CDR3 coding sequence is TGCGCCAGCAGCTTGGACACCGATCAGCCCCAGCATTTT.

This clonotype was seen ten or more times. V gene TRBV6-2 or TRBV6-3 combines with J gene TRBJ1-6, with 7 bases lining up with TRBD1. V trimming: 6 bases; J trimming: 3 bases; junction bases outside the gene matches: 11. Germline V gene data show CDR1 as MNHEY and CDR2 as SVGEGT. This CDR3 comprises 17 residues. CDR3 DNA: TGTGCCAGCAGGTCCAATCGACAGGGACTCTATAATTCACCCCTCCACTTT. It is translated as CASRSNRQGLYNSPLHF.

The gene calls are TRBV25-1 and TRBJ2-3, with D possibly matching TRBD1 (6 bases). The CDR3 has 13 amino acids. Looked up from germline, CDR1 is MGHDK and CDR2 is SYGVNS. V dropped 11 bases and J dropped 5 bases, with 17 bases sitting between them. The CDR3 DNA follows: TGTGCCGCCAAAGACAGGTTGGGAGATACGCAGTATTTT. Amino acids: CAAKDRLGDTQYF.

There are a few counts of this clonotype. This rearrangement joins TRBV20-1 to TRBJ2-3; D may be TRBD1 (6 bases). V was trimmed by 5 bases and J by 0 bases, leaving 12 bases between them. CDR3 size: 14 residues. The V gene's germline CDR1 is DFQATT and CDR2 SNEGSKA (reference sequence). The chain's CDR3 is CSALQGFSTDTQYF. The CDR3 DNA sequence: TGCAGTGCTCTGCAGGGGTTCAGCACAGATACGCAGTATTTT.

In its sample, this clonotype was seen many times. The chain has TRBV7-2 and TRBJ2-5; D unresolved. Germline CDR1 reads SGHTA; CDR2 reads FQGNSA. This CDR3 has 14 residues. The germline V and J ends were trimmed by 2 bases and 2 bases, with 9 bases remaining between them. The CDR3 here is CASSLRRWQETQYF. The CDR3 coding sequence is TGTGCCAGCAGCTTACGACGATGGCAAGAGACCCAGTACTTC.

The chain employs TRBV20-1 and TRBJ2-3, with D maybe TRBD2 (5 bases). The CDR3 has 19 residues. V lost 3 bases and J 0 bases, leaving 25 bases between the germline ends. Germline CDR1 and CDR2: DFQATT and SNEGSKA (reference sequence). CDR3 residues: CSARYGGAWKRLSTDTQYF. The CDR3 DNA follows: TGCAGTGCTAGGTATGGAGGAGCTTGGAAGCGCCTAAGCACAGATACGCAGTATTTT.

This clonotype was seen repeatedly, ten times or more. This sequence joins TRBV11-2 and TRBJ2-7; 13 bases map to TRBD2. After removal of 3 bases from V and 3 bases from J, the junction contained 2 bases not matched to a gene. CDR1 is SGHAT and CDR2 is FQNNGV in the germline V gene. This CDR3 spans 15 amino acids. CDR3 sequence reads: CASSFGTSGDYEQYF. The CDR3 bases are TGTGCCAGCAGCTTTGGGACTAGCGGGGACTACGAGCAGTACTTC.

This clonotype was recorded at least ten times. V usage is TRBV18 and J usage is TRBJ1-1; 10 positions agree with TRBD1. The CDR3 consists of 18 residues. Germline assignment: CDR1 KGHSH and CDR2 LQKENI. The V segment lost 0 bases and the J segment 0 bases; nucleotides outside the gene matches: 7. CDR3 sequence: CASSPPRGTGEMNTEAFF. CDR3 coding DNA: TGTGCCAGCTCACCACCGAGAGGGACAGGGGAGATGAACACTGAAGCTTTCTTT. The whole variable domain, remainder taken from reference TRBV18 and TRBJ1-1, is NAGVMQNPRHLVRRRGQEARLRCSPMKGHSHVYWYRQLPEEGLKFMVYLQKENIIDESGMPKERFSAEFPKEGPSILRIQQVVRGDSAAYFCASSPPRGTGEMNTEAFFGQGTRLTVV.

This clonotype showed up many times. J is TRBJ2-7 and V is TRBV7-9; 10 nucleotides align to TRBD1. Germline values: CDR1 SEHNR, CDR2 FQNEAQ (reference sequence). The junction had 5 bases not matched to a gene; V was cut back by 3 bases and J by 0 bases. The CDR3 contains 16 residues. The DNA of the CDR3 is TGTGCCAGCAGCTTTTGGGGGACAGGGGTCTCCTACGAGCAGTACTTC. Translated: CASSFWGTGVSYEQYF.

This chain joins TRBV6-1 and TRBJ1-2; no reliable D call. The CDR3 has 14 residues. From germline, CDR1 is MNHNS and CDR2 SASEGT. Trimming stripped 1 base from V and 4 bases from J, with 10 bases between. The CDR3 spells CASSEGGHGYGYTF. The CDR3, as DNA: TGTGCCAGCAGTGAAGGAGGGCACGGCTATGGCTACACCTTC.

This clonotype was counted ten times or more. This rearrangement joins TRBV5-4 to TRBJ1-5, with unresolved D. The CDR3 has 14 residues. The germline V and J ends were trimmed by 0 bases and 4 bases, with 8 bases remaining between them. Germline V lookup: CDR1 SGHNT, CDR2 YYREEE (reference sequence). CDR3 residues: CASSLGGGNQPQHF. In DNA form, the CDR3 reads TGTGCCAGCAGCTTGGGAGGAGGAAATCAGCCCCAGCATTTT.

The chain couples TRBV7-2 to TRBJ1-1, with a tentative D call TRBD1 (6 bases). CDR1 is SGHTA, CDR2 FQGNSA, per germline. The V and J ends lost 5 bases and 4 bases respectively, with 14 bases between them. The CDR3 extends over 14 amino acids. The CDR3 spells CASSAYTGSTEAFF. The CDR3 nucleotides are TGTGCCAGCAGCGCCTACACAGGGAGCACTGAAGCTTTCTTT.

In its sample, this clonotype was seen many times. The chain links TRBV28 to TRBJ1-1, with 10 positions matching TRBD1. V lost 6 bases to trimming and J lost 10 bases; unmatched junction nucleotides: 17. CDR1 and CDR2 from the germline V gene are MDHEN and SYDVKM. There are 16 residues in the CDR3. This chain's CDR3 is CASSLGQGILLRGAFF. As DNA, the CDR3 is TGTGCCAGCAGCCTGGGACAGGGGATCCTTCTTCGCGGAGCTTTCTTT.

The genes are TRBV5-1 and TRBJ1-2; D is unresolved. Germline CDR1 is SGHRS and CDR2 is YFSETQ. Trimming pared 4 bases from V and 5 bases from J, leaving 18 bases between. The CDR3 is 15 residues long. The CDR3 is CASSPEVRVDYGYTF. CDR3 nucleotides: TGCGCCAGCAGCCCCGAGGTGCGGGTAGATTATGGCTACACCTTC.

This clonotype occurred many times. This chain connects TRBV20-1 to TRBJ2-3; 9 bases are a match to TRBD2. The CDR3 extends over 12 amino acids. Germline V gene data show CDR1 as DFQATT and CDR2 as SNEGSKA (reference sequence). The CDR3 DNA reads TGCAGCCTAGCGGGGTCCACAGATACGCAGTATTTT. Its translation is CSLAGSTDTQYF.

This clonotype came up a few times. This chain uses TRBV27 with TRBJ2-3; D gene unclear. The CDR3 loop spans 12 amino acids. Germline-derived CDR1 and CDR2 are MNHEY and SMNVEV (reference sequence). Between the trimmed V and J ends, which lost 3 bases and 9 bases, there was a span of 10 bases. The CDR3 sequence: CASSLTVETQYF. The CDR3 DNA is TGTGCCAGCAGTTTGACTGTGGAGACGCAGTATTTT.

This clonotype was seen repeatedly, ten times or more. J is TRBJ2-7 and V is TRBV21-1; the table names TRBD1, a call not compared with the DNA. TRBV21-1 is a pseudogene segment. This CDR3 comprises 14 residues. In DNA form, the CDR3 reads TGTGCCAGCAGCAAAGCCCGGGGTTCCCACGAGCAGTACGTC. Translation gives CASSKARGSHEQYV.

The rearrangement joins TRBV7-2 to TRBJ1-2; 8 positions agree with TRBD1. Trimming cost V 2 bases and J 7 bases; bases outside gene matches: 12. The CDR3 extends over 16 amino acids. CDR1 SGHTA and CDR2 FQGNSA come from the germline V gene. Here the CDR3 reads CASSLPGGASGSGYTF. CDR3 nucleotide sequence: TGTGCCAGCAGCTTACCAGGGGGCGCGTCCGGGAGTGGCTACACCTTC.

At least ten counts were recorded for this clonotype. The rearrangement uses TRBV3-1 and TRBJ2-7; 12 nucleotides agree with TRBD2. CDR3 size: 15 residues. Trimming removed 2 bases from V and 5 bases from J; junction bases left unmatched: 4. Germline loops: CDR1 LGHDT, CDR2 YNNKEL (reference sequence). The DNA for the CDR3 is TGTGCCAGCAGCCAACAACTAGCGGGGGGTAACGAGCAGTACTTC. Translating gives CASSQQLAGGNEQYF.

The chain couples TRBV4-1 to TRBJ1-3, with 10 bases fitting TRBD1. V lost 4 bases, J lost 5 bases, and 5 bases stayed unmatched. CDR3 length: 15 residues. In germline, CDR1 is MGHRA, CDR2 YSYEKL. The CDR3 here is CASSLRDRGRNTIYF. CDR3 nucleotides: TGCGCCAGCAGCCTCCGGGACAGGGGACGAAACACCATATATTTT.